Following are 21 T cell receptor beta chains from one sample sequenced in a study of shared clonotypes between healthy human individuals. Sequencing was performed with immunoSEQ multiplex PCR; in TCRdb, only in-frame clones are kept and a portion is missing. The table shows about 320,000 clones, with roughly 84% occurring only once. Source material: memory CD8+ T cells sorted from blood. Documented subset: CD45RO+ cells pooled with CCR7-negative TemRA cells. The receptors come from a man aged 18 to 29 in good health.

The chain joins TRBV5-8 to TRBJ2-2; no definite D call. This CDR3 region has 17 residues. Looked up from germline, CDR1 is SGHTS and CDR2 is YDEGEE. Trimming removed 0 bases from V and 1 base from J, with 13 bases in between. The CDR3 sequence is CASSLAAEDMNTGELFF. CDR3 coding DNA: TGTGCCAGCAGCTTGGCCGCTGAGGATATGAACACCGGGGAGCTGTTTTTT.

V usage is TRBV15 and J usage is TRBJ1-5, with unresolved D. Trimming shortened V by 0 bases and J by 7 bases, and 13 bases separated the two germline ends. CDR1 LNHNV and CDR2 YYDKDF come from the germline V gene (reference sequence). CDR3 size: 15 residues. In nucleotides, the CDR3 is TGTGCCACCAGCAGAGATCTTGGACTTGGGCAGCCCCAGCATTTT. This gives the protein CATSRDLGLGQPQHF.

J is TRBJ2-6 and V is TRBV2; weak D call: TRBD1 (6 bases). Germline CDR1 SNHLY, CDR2 FYNNEI. The CDR3 loop spans 14 amino acids. V gave up 6 bases and J gave up 2 bases, with 8 bases separating them. The DNA for the CDR3 is TGTGCCAGCAGAGAGGGGGCTGGGGCCAACGTCCTGACTTTC. As protein: CASREGAGANVLTF.

The genes are TRBV6-1 and TRBJ2-5; D is undetermined. V was cut by 8 bases and J by 5 bases, with 18 bases left in between. The CDR3 is made up of 14 amino acids. Germline CDR1 and CDR2: MNHNS and SASEGT. Here the CDR3 DNA reads TGTGCCAGCTTGGGGTGGGGTAAGCGTGAGACCCAGTACTTC. Protein product: CASLGWGKRETQYF.

This chain's CDR3 is CASSLALGEVAGELFF. The CDR3 DNA reads as TGTGCCAGCAGTTTAGCCCTAGGCGAGGTGGCCGGGGAGCTGTTTTTT. The chain carries TRBV27 and TRBJ2-2; D remains ambiguous. The germline V and J ends were trimmed by 2 bases and 6 bases, with 16 bases remaining between them. This CDR3 region has 16 residues. Germline V gives CDR1 MNHEY, CDR2 SMNVEV (reference sequence).

CDR3 protein: CASSQYRDFYEQYF. As DNA, the CDR3 is TGTGCCAGCAGCCAGTACAGGGATTTCTACGAGCAGTACTTC. The chain combines TRBV5-6 with TRBJ2-7, with D possibly TRBD1 on 6 matching bases. Trimming took off 4 bases at V and 3 bases at J, with 14 bases between the two ends. The germline V gene encodes CDR1 SGHDT and CDR2 YYEEEE. This CDR3 comprises 14 residues. Combining the CDR3 with reference TRBV5-6 and TRBJ2-7 gives the whole variable domain DAGVTQSPTHLIKTRGQQVTLRCSPKSGHDTVSWYQQALGQGPQFIFQYYEEEERQRGNFPDRFSGHQFPNYSSELNVNALLLGDSALYLCASSQYRDFYEQYFGPGTRLTVT.

The chain combines TRBV5-8 with TRBJ1-3; D not resolved. Germline values: CDR1 SGHTS, CDR2 YDEGEE. CDR3 length equals 13 residues. V was clipped by 2 bases and J by 4 bases, with 7 bases between them. In DNA form, the CDR3 reads TGTGCCAGCAGCTTAGGCCGAGGAAACACCATATATTTT. Its protein product is CASSLGRGNTIYF.

The rearrangement links TRBV9 to TRBJ2-7; 8 bases are shared with TRBD2. This CDR3 spans 15 amino acids. The trim removed 0 bases at V and 3 bases at J, leaving 5 bases unmatched. Germline V lookup: CDR1 SGDLS, CDR2 YYNGEE. This chain's CDR3 is CASSVGGGPGYEQYF. The CDR3 DNA is TGTGCCAGCAGCGTAGGCGGGGGGCCCGGCTACGAGCAGTACTTC.

The genes are TRBV4-1 and TRBJ2-7, with 9 bases that match TRBD1. The germline V gene has CDR1 MGHRA and CDR2 YSYEKL. This CDR3 comprises 14 residues. V was pared by 5 bases and J by 4 bases, with 6 bases of the junction left unmatched. The DNA for the CDR3 is TGCGCCAGCAGCTACCCCGGGACAGGGTACGAGCAGTACTTC. This translates into CASSYPGTGYEQYF.

The chain employs TRBV18 and TRBJ1-2; D is ambiguous. The CDR3 is 12 residues long. V lost 3 bases to trimming and J lost 5 bases, with 7 bases between them. Germline-derived CDR1 and CDR2 are KGHSH and LQKENI. Here the CDR3 DNA reads TGTGCCAGCTCACCGGGGAGTTATGGCTACACCTTC. It yields the protein CASSPGSYGYTF.

This chain joins TRBV5-6 and TRBJ2-1; perhaps TRBD2 as D (5 bases). The CDR3 is made up of 18 amino acids. Germline-derived CDR1 and CDR2 are SGHDT and YYEEEE. Trimming removed 2 bases at V and 0 bases at J, with 18 bases between. The CDR3 region is CASSFVPGWRSSYNEQFF. CDR3 DNA: TGTGCCAGCAGCTTTGTTCCGGGATGGAGGAGCTCCTACAATGAGCAGTTCTTC.

The chain employs TRBV27 and TRBJ1-4; D ambiguous. There are 15 residues in the CDR3. Looked up from germline, CDR1 is MNHEY and CDR2 is SMNVEV (reference sequence). The germline V and J ends were trimmed by 0 bases and 7 bases, with 12 bases remaining between them. CDR3 protein: CASSLSGLLGEKLFF. The CDR3 coding sequence is TGTGCCAGCAGTTTATCAGGACTACTGGGTGAAAAACTGTTTTTT.

V gene TRBV5-6 combines with J gene TRBJ1-6, with 9 bases lining up with TRBD1. Germline loops: CDR1 SGHDT, CDR2 YYEEEE. This CDR3 contains 18 residues. V was pared by 0 bases and J by 8 bases, with 12 bases of the junction left unmatched. CDR3 in DNA: TGTGCCAGCAGCTTGGCGACAGGGGGGGCCTATATCGATTCACCCCTCCACTTT. This gives the protein CASSLATGGAYIDSPLHF.

The chain carries TRBV28 and TRBJ1-1; D is unclear. In germline, CDR1 is MDHEN, CDR2 SYDVKM. Trimming removed 4 bases from V and 1 base from J, with 16 bases in between. The CDR3 consists of 16 residues. The CDR3 region has the DNA TGTGCCAGCAGTTACCCTCTGACATTTTCGAACACTGAAGCTTTCTTT. Translating gives CASSYPLTFSNTEAFF.

V is TRBV7-3 and J is TRBJ2-7; D possibly corresponds to TRBD2 (6 bases). The germline V and J ends were trimmed by 4 bases and 4 bases, with 11 bases remaining between them. From germline, CDR1 is SGHTA and CDR2 FQGTGA. The CDR3 totals 13 residues. Here the CDR3 DNA reads TGTGCCAGCAGCTGGGGGACTGGATACGAGCAGTACTTC. It is translated as CASSWGTGYEQYF.

The genes are TRBV10-3 and TRBJ1-3; D ambiguous. There are 17 residues in the CDR3. V shed 2 bases and J shed 4 bases, with 18 bases lying between them. The germline gives CDR1 ENHRY, CDR2 SYGVKD. CDR3 amino acids: CAISEIVGSTGGNTIYF. CDR3 nucleotide sequence: TGTGCCATCAGTGAGATTGTAGGGTCCACGGGGGGAAACACCATATATTTT.

J is TRBJ1-1 and V is TRBV5-1, with D unresolved. The V gene lost 4 bases and the J gene lost 6 bases, with 19 bases spanning the gap. Germline V lookup: CDR1 SGHRS, CDR2 YFSETQ. CDR3 length: 15 residues. CDR3 nucleotide sequence: TGCGCCAGCAGCGATGTGTCCGGCCCCGGGGCTGAAGCTTTCTTT. Residues: CASSDVSGPGAEAFF.

This clone has ten or more counts. The chain recombines TRBV6-1 with TRBJ2-3; 11 nucleotides match TRBD2. Germline assignment: CDR1 MNHNS and CDR2 SASEGT. V was pared by 0 bases and J by 2 bases, with 1 base of the junction left unmatched. The CDR3 sequence is 16 residues long. This CDR3 is CASSEASGGATDTQYF. DNA of the CDR3: TGTGCCAGCAGTGAAGCTAGCGGGGGGGCCACAGATACGCAGTATTTT.

The gene calls are TRBV7-9 and TRBJ2-7; TRBD1 matches at 9 bases. Germline assignment: CDR1 SEHNR and CDR2 FQNEAQ (reference sequence). The CDR3 loop spans 13 amino acids. The V and J ends lost 6 bases and 7 bases, in that order; junction bases with no gene match: 7. CDR3 coding DNA: TGTGCCAGCAGAACCGGGACAGGGAGGGAGCAGTACTTC. It encodes CASRTGTGREQYF. The whole variable domain, remainder taken from reference TRBV7-9 and TRBJ2-7, is DTGVSQNPRHKITKRGQNVTFRCDPISEHNRLYWYRQTLGQGPEFLTYFQNEAQLEKSRLLSDRFSAERPKGSFSTLEIQRTEQGDSAMYLCASRTGTGREQYFGPGTRLTVT.

The CDR3 protein is CASSIRVLEYSPRGSFF. The DNA of the CDR3 is TGTGCCAGTAGTATAAGGGTCCTAGAATATTCGCCCCGAGGGTCTTTCTTT. This chain uses TRBV19 with TRBJ1-1; no clear D. In germline, CDR1 is LNHDA, CDR2 SQIVND (reference sequence). V was trimmed by 2 bases and J by 12 bases, leaving 28 bases between them. The CDR3 runs 17 residues.

The chain carries TRBV2 and TRBJ2-1; 12 bases are a match to TRBD2. Losses at the gene ends were 4 bases for V and 9 bases for J; bases not matched to a gene: 1. The CDR3 length is 13 residues. Germline V gives CDR1 SNHLY, CDR2 FYNNEI. CDR3 sequence: CASSVLAGGEQFF. In nucleotides, the CDR3 is TGTGCCAGCAGTGTACTAGCGGGAGGTGAGCAGTTCTTC.